This TCR beta chain stems from a study of T cells in Graves' hyperthyroidism and ophthalmopathy. The hyperthyroidism was newly diagnosed and had lasted under 2 months; the patients were aged 18 to 65. Uncontrolled infection, other autoimmune disease, pregnancy and lactation each barred patients from inclusion. Amplification targeted TCR beta CDR3 regions from RNA transcripts. A first-round RT-PCR of the TCR CDR3 used the HTBI primer set. TCRdb reprocessed the multiplex PCR reads via MiXCR and lists one record per CDR3 protein. The sample carries roughly 510,000 distinct CDR3 sequences, less than 25% recorded once. Trimming took 0 bases from V and 1 from J; bases not matched to a gene: 9. This CDR3 has 18 residues. Germline assignment: CDR1 MNHEY and CDR2 SVGEGT.

V and J are TRBV6-2 or TRBV6-3 and TRBJ1-1; 9 nucleotides match TRBD1. Sequences were obtained from blood. The sequence was collected from a man aged 18 to 30 with Graves' hyperthyroidism. The CDR3 sequence is CASSYSPRDRVPNTEAFF. In DNA, the CDR3 is TGTGCCAGCAGTTACTCCCCCCGGGACAGGGTTCCGAACACTGAAGCTTTCTTT.